This TCR beta chain is from a study of beta chain features in type 1 diabetes. Study-level findings and limits: A moderate, significant TCRB CDR3 shortening appeared in type 1 diabetes across four CD4+ subsets. Junctions at VDJ sites from type 1 diabetes patients had fewer insertions and more deletions.

Germline CDR1 is SGDLS and CDR2 is YYNGEE. Between the trimmed V and J ends, which lost 0 bases and 7 bases, there was a span of 11 bases. CDR3 length: 15 residues. Investigators reverse transcribed all isolated RNA, so they sequenced expressed TCRB transcripts. The repertoire was sequenced with immunoSEQ multiplex PCR; TCRdb's copy has only in-frame clones and lacks some. The repertoire includes 350,000 or so clones, around a fifth of them detected once, and approximately 0.046% sits in the top ten. Heparinised blood was drawn once per donor, averaging roughly 120 mL. About this clone itself: Its specificity is unknown.

V is TRBV9 and J is TRBJ1-6, with D perhaps matching TRBD1 (5 bases). The source material was naive CD4+ T cells from blood. The clonotype comes from a woman aged 18 to 35 in good health. Written as DNA, the CDR3 is TGTGCCAGCAGCGTAGAAAACAGGTCGAATTCACCCCTCCACTTT. Its protein product is CASSVENRSNSPLHF.